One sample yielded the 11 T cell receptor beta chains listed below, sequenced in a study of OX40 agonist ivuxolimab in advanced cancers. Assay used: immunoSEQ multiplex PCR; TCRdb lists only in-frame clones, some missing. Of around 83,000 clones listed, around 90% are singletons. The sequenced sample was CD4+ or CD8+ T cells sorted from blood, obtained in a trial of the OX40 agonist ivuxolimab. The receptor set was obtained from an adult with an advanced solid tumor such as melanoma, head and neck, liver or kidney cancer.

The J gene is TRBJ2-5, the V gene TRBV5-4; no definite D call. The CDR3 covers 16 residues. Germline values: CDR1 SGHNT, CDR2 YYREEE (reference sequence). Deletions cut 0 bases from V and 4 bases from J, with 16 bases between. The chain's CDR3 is CASSLAGPLVGETQYF. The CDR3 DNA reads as TGTGCCAGCAGCTTGGCTGGTCCCCTGGTCGGAGAGACCCAGTACTTC.

CDR3 region: CASSVGPGYEQYF. Written as DNA, the CDR3 is TGTGCCAGCAGCGTAGGACCCGGTTACGAGCAGTACTTC. V is TRBV9 and J is TRBJ2-7; no clear D. This CDR3 is built from 13 residues. The germline V gene has CDR1 SGDLS and CDR2 YYNGEE. Trimming cost V 0 bases and J 4 bases, with 8 bases left between them.

The DNA of the CDR3 is TGTGCCAGCAGCTTCCAGGGAGGAGAGACCCAGTACTTC. The encoded protein is CASSFQGGETQYF. This chain links TRBV6-5 with TRBJ2-5, with D possibly TRBD2 on 6 matching bases. This CDR3 contains 13 residues. The germline CDR1 and CDR2 sequences are MNHEY and SVGAGI. The V end was cut by 6 bases, the J end by 4 bases, with 12 bases between.

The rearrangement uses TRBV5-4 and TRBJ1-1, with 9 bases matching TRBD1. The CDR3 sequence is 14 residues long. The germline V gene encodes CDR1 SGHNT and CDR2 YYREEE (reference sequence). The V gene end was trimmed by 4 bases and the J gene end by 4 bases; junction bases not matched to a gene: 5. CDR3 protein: CASSGQGKATEAFF. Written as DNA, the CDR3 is TGTGCCAGCAGCGGACAGGGGAAGGCCACTGAAGCTTTCTTT.

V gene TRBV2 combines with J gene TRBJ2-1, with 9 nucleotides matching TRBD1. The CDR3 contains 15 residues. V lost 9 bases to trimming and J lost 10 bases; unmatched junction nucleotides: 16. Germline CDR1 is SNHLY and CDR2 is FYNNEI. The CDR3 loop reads CASLPGTGFSSEQFF. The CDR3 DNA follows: TGTGCCAGTCTACCCGGGACAGGGTTTTCAAGCGAGCAGTTCTTC.

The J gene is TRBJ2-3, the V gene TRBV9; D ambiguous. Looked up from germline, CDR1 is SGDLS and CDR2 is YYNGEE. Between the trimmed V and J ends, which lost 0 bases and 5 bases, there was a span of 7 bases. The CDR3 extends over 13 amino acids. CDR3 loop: CASSVGQLDTQYF. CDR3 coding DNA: TGTGCCAGCAGCGTAGGGCAGTTAGATACGCAGTATTTT.

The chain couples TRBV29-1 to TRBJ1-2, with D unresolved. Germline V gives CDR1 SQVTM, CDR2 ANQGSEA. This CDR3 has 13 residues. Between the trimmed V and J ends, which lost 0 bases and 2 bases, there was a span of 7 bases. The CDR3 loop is CSVEDRFNYGYTF. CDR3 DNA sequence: TGCAGCGTTGAAGATCGGTTCAACTATGGCTACACCTTC.

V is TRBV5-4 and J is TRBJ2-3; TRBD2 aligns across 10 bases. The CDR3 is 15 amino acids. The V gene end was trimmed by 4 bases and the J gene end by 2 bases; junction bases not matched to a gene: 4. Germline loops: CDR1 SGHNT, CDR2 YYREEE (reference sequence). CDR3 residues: CASSRTSGNTDTQYF. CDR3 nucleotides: TGTGCCAGCAGCCGGACTAGCGGCAACACAGATACGCAGTATTTT. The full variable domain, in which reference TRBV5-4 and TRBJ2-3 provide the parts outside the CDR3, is ETGVTQSPTHLIKTRGQQVTLRCSSQSGHNTVSWYQQALGQGPQFIFQYYREEENGRGNFPPRFSGLQFPNYSSELNVNALELDDSALYLCASSRTSGNTDTQYFGPGTRLTVL.

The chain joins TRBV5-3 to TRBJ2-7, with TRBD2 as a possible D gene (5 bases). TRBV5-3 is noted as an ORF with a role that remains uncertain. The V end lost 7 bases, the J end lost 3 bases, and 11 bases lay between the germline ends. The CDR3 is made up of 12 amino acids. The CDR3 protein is CARGGSHYEQYF. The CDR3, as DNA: TGTGCCAGAGGAGGTTCCCACTACGAGCAGTACTTC.

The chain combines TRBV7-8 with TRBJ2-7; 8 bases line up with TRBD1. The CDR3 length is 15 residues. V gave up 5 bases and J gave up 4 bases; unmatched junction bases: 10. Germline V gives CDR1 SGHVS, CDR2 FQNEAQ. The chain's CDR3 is CASSAGTGGAYEQYF. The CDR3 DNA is TGTGCCAGCAGCGCGGGGACAGGTGGGGCATACGAGCAGTACTTC.

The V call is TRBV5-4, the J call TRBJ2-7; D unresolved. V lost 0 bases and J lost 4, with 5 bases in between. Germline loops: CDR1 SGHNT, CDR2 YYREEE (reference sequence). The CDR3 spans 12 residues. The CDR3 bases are TGTGCCAGCAGCTTGGGAGTGTACGAGCAGTACTTC. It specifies CASSLGVYEQYF.